This TCR beta chain was sequenced during a study of T cells in Graves' hyperthyroidism and ophthalmopathy. RNA transcripts were the template for amplifying TCR beta CDR3 regions. HTBI primers drove first-round RT-PCR of the TCR CDR3. TCRdb ran MiXCR on the multiplex PCR reads and lists one entry per CDR3 protein. This sample yields 270,000 or so distinct CDR3 sequences, of which around a quarter are seen a single time; more than 25% belongs to the top ten. This clonotype was seen repeatedly, ten times or more. V lost 4 bases, J lost 4 bases, and 11 bases lay in between. Per the germline V gene, CDR1 is SEHNR and CDR2 is FQNEAQ (reference sequence). This CDR3 comprises 13 residues.

This TCR was recovered from a middle-aged man with Graves' hyperthyroidism that later progressed to Graves' ophthalmopathy. This rearrangement joins TRBV7-9 to TRBJ2-7, with D possibly TRBD1 on 6 matching bases. Sequences were obtained from blood. CDR3 amino acids: CASSSRDTYEQYF. In DNA form, the CDR3 reads TGTGCCAGCAGCTCCCGGGACACTTACGAGCAGTACTTC.